The 21 T cell receptor beta chains given below trace back to one sample, sequenced in a study of blood T cells in healthy people across ages. Then a second PCR, running roughly 7 to 11 cycles, was carried out with a sample-barcoded 5' primer and a J-beta primer mix. TCRdb re-called the 5' RACE reads through MiXCR, storing one row per CDR3 protein. The table records hundreds of thousands of distinct CDR3 sequences, approximately 30% of them present only once. The sequenced material came from blood. These receptors came from an elderly woman in good health.

This clonotype was observed at least ten times. V usage is TRBV7-2 and J usage is TRBJ2-5; TRBD2 aligns across 15 bases. The CDR3 has 17 amino acids. From germline, CDR1 is SGHTA and CDR2 FQGNSA. V lost 1 base, J lost 7 bases, and 7 bases stayed unmatched. CDR3 DNA: TGTGCCAGCAGCTTAGGGACTAGCGGGGGGGGGTTTGGGACCCAGTACTTC. Amino acids: CASSLGTSGGGFGTQYF.

This clonotype was picked up many times. This chain links TRBV11-3 with TRBJ2-5; D is ambiguous. This CDR3 spans 15 amino acids. Germline CDR1 is SGHNT and CDR2 is YENEEA. V lost 1 base, J lost 2 bases, and 11 bases lay in between. The DNA of the CDR3 is TGTGCCAGCAGCTTAGGACGGTTCGGGCAAGAGACCCAGTACTTC. This sequence encodes CASSLGRFGQETQYF.

In this sample, this clonotype turned up a few times. V is TRBV19 and J is TRBJ2-5; 9 bases line up with TRBD1. The J call is in doubt because the DNA end fits TRBJ2-7 better. The CDR3 has 15 amino acids. The germline V gene encodes CDR1 LNHDA and CDR2 SQIVND (reference sequence). CDR3 protein: CASSPSLNRGHEQYF. The DNA of the CDR3 is TGTGCCAGTAGTCCCTCCTTAAACAGGGGGCACGAGCAGTACTTC.

This clonotype was counted only a few times. This sequence joins TRBV6-1 and TRBJ2-7, with TRBD2 matching 8 bases. Germline trimming cut 6 bases from V and 2 bases from J; bases unmatched to any gene: 6. The CDR3 is made up of 14 amino acids. Germline loops: CDR1 MNHNS, CDR2 SASEGT. The DNA for the CDR3 is TGTGCCAGCAGGGTTGAGGGACTAGCCTACGAGCAGTACTTC. It codes for CASRVEGLAYEQYF.

The table lists this clonotype with many counts. The chain carries TRBV20-1 and TRBJ2-2; the match to TRBD1 covers 8 bases. Germline V CDR1 and CDR2: DFQATT, SNEGSKA (reference sequence). V gave up 2 bases and J gave up 4 bases; unmatched junction bases: 3. The CDR3 contains 14 residues. CDR3 residues: CSARRQGSTGELFF. The CDR3 nucleotides are TGCAGTGCTAGAAGACAGGGGAGCACCGGGGAGCTGTTTTTT.

The chain employs TRBV6-5 and TRBJ2-7; either TRBD1 or TRBD2 may fit D (6 bases each). Trimming stripped 4 bases from V and 4 bases from J, with 20 bases between. This CDR3 spans 16 amino acids. The germline gives CDR1 MNHEY, CDR2 SVGAGI. CDR3 amino acids: CASSSTRRGSRYEQYF. DNA for the CDR3: TGTGCCAGCAGTTCCACCCGGAGGGGGAGCAGGTACGAGCAGTACTTC.

In its sample, this clonotype was seen a few times. This sequence may be a read error, since a much larger clone differs from it by one base. The V gene is TRBV7-9, the J gene TRBJ1-4; 9 positions match TRBD1. Germline V gives CDR1 SEHNR, CDR2 FQNEAQ (reference sequence). The length of the CDR3 is 14 residues. CDR3: CASSRTGANEKRFF. The CDR3 bases are TGTGCCAGCAGCCGGACAGGGGCTAATGAAAAACGGTTTTTT.

About this clonotype itself: An end of the junction differs from the germline gene, which may be a read error. J is TRBJ2-1 and V is TRBV28, with a tentative D call TRBD1 (6 bases). There are 15 residues in the CDR3. Germline V gene data show CDR1 as MDHEN and CDR2 as SYDVKM. CDR3: CASSKPTGNYNGQFF. The DNA for the CDR3 is TGTGCCAGCAGCAAGCCCACAGGGAACTACAATGGGCAGTTCTTC.

The CDR3: CASSSRSPEAFF. CDR3 nucleotide sequence: TGTGCCAGCAGTAGCCGGTCCCCTGAAGCTTTCTTT. This chain uses TRBV28 with TRBJ1-1; D gene unclear. The CDR3 covers 12 residues. CDR1 and CDR2 from the germline V gene are MDHEN and SYDVKM. Trimming left V 5 bases short and J 6 bases short, with 10 bases between.

The chain recombines TRBV7-9 with TRBJ2-3, with 11 bases fitting TRBD2. Germline CDR1 reads SEHNR; CDR2 reads FQNEAQ (reference sequence). The CDR3 length is 16 residues. Unmatched junction bases numbered 5, after V lost 1 base and J lost 5 bases. The CDR3 sequence: CASSLVRLAGKDTQYF. CDR3 nucleotides: TGTGCCAGCAGCTTAGTTCGACTAGCGGGAAAAGATACGCAGTATTTT.

There are many counts of this clonotype. This chain connects TRBV20-1 to TRBJ1-5; D unresolved. The length of the CDR3 is 17 residues. V was trimmed by 0 bases and J by 0 bases, leaving 15 bases between them. Germline CDR1 is DFQATT and CDR2 is SNEGSKA (reference sequence). The CDR3 loop is CSARESKGIYSNQPQHF. Here the CDR3 DNA reads TGCAGTGCTAGAGAATCGAAAGGGATTTATAGCAATCAGCCCCAGCATTTT.

In this sample, this clonotype turned up many times. This chain uses TRBV4-2 with TRBJ1-5; D gene ambiguous. The germline V gene has CDR1 LGHNA and CDR2 YNFKEQ. The CDR3 is 18 residues long. V was trimmed by 0 bases and J by 1 base, leaving 16 bases between them. The CDR3 protein is CASSQDRRVDGSNQPQHF. The CDR3 DNA sequence: TGTGCCAGCAGCCAAGATCGGCGTGTGGATGGGAGCAATCAGCCCCAGCATTTT.

This clonotype was observed at least ten times. The chain recombines TRBV4-2 with TRBJ2-3; D perhaps matches TRBD2 (6 bases). The V gene's germline CDR1 is LGHNA and CDR2 YNFKEQ. The CDR3 loop spans 19 amino acids. V shed 0 bases and J shed 2 bases, with 21 bases lying between them. The CDR3 here is CASSQDYDRGGIITDTQYF. DNA of the CDR3: TGTGCCAGCAGCCAAGATTACGATCGAGGAGGGATAATCACAGATACGCAGTATTTT.

This clonotype was observed a few times. A much larger clone is a single base away; this may be a read error. CDR3 amino acids: CASIAAGGRNNEQYF. CDR3 sequence (DNA): TGTGCCAGCATTGCGGCGGGGGGACGGAACAATGAGCAGTACTTC. V gene TRBV12-3 or TRBV12-4 combines with J gene TRBJ2-1; 8 nucleotides line up with TRBD2. The end of the DNA is better explained by TRBJ2-7, so the J call may be wrong. CDR3 size: 15 residues.

This chain joins TRBV10-2 and TRBJ1-4; no clear D. Germline lookup yields CDR1 WSHSY and CDR2 SAAADI. CDR3 length: 13 residues. V was pared by 2 bases and J by 13 bases, with 14 bases between. The CDR3 loop is CASSETELGVLFF. For the CDR3, the DNA is TGCGCCAGCAGTGAGACAGAGCTCGGGGTACTGTTTTTT.

Of note for this clonotype: A much bigger clone sits one base away, suggesting this may be a read error. The rearrangement joins TRBV5-8 to TRBJ2-7; D is uncertain. The CDR3 has 14 amino acids. From germline, CDR1 is SGHTS and CDR2 YDEGEE. CDR3 sequence (DNA): TGTGCCGGCAGCTTGGTTCCCCAGCTGTACGAGCAGTACTTC. It specifies CAGSLVPQLYEQYF.

This clonotype was picked up a small number of times. A much larger clone differs by one base, so this may be a read error. The chain uses TRBV4-1 and TRBJ2-3; D gene uncertain. V lost 0 bases and J 2 bases, leaving 6 bases between the germline ends. Germline CDR1 reads MGHRA; CDR2 reads YSYEKL. The CDR3 is 14 residues long. The CDR3 coding sequence is TGCGCCAGCAGCCAAGACCGTGTCACAGATACGCAGTATTTT. It is translated as CASSQDRVTDTQYF.

The rearrangement links TRBV3-1 to TRBJ1-2; tentatively, D is TRBD1 (6 bases). CDR3 length: 15 amino acids. Trimming removed 1 base at V and 4 bases at J, with 13 bases between. The germline V gene has CDR1 LGHDT and CDR2 YNNKEL (reference sequence). The CDR3 region has the DNA TGTGCCAGCAGCCAAGTTGGGGGACAAGGCTATGGCTACACCTTC. Encoded protein: CASSQVGGQGYGYTF.

Notes on this clonotype: This could be a read error, since a much larger clone is one nucleotide away. This chain joins TRBV6-4 and TRBJ2-7, with TRBD1 matching 7 bases. Germline loops: CDR1 MRHNA, CDR2 SNTAGT. With 3 bases clipped from V and 7 bases from J, the junction kept 12 bases outside the gene matches. This CDR3 has 15 amino acids. In nucleotides, the CDR3 is TGTGCCAGCAGTGAAGCGACAGGGAAGTGGGATGAGCAGTACTTC. It is translated as CASSEATGKWDEQYF.

This clonotype was picked up many times. This chain uses TRBV29-1 with TRBJ2-3, with D unclear. The CDR3 loop spans 14 amino acids. Trimming left V 6 bases short and J 1 base short, with 14 bases between. Germline CDR1 SQVTM, CDR2 ANQGSEA. CDR3 in amino acids: CSVQLAGRTDTQYF. CDR3 DNA sequence: TGCAGCGTCCAATTGGCCGGGCGCACAGATACGCAGTATTTT.

This clonotype appeared many times. The genes are TRBV6-2 or TRBV6-3 and TRBJ2-5; weak D call: TRBD1 (5 bases). CDR1 is MNHEY and CDR2 is SVGEGT in the germline V gene. This CDR3 comprises 15 residues. Trimming stripped 2 bases from V and 5 bases from J, with 15 bases between. CDR3 sequence reads: CASSYQDPGRETQYF. The CDR3 coding sequence is TGTGCCAGCAGTTACCAGGACCCAGGGCGGGAGACCCAGTACTTC.